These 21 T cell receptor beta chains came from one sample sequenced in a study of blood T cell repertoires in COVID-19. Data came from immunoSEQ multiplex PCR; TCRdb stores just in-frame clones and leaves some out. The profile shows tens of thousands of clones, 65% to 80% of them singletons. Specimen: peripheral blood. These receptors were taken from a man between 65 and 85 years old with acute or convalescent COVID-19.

CDR3 coding DNA: TGTGCCAGTAGTGCCCAGGGGGCCTATGAGCAGTTCTTC. Its protein is CASSAQGAYEQFF. The chain is built from TRBV19 and TRBJ2-1; the match to TRBD1 covers 8 bases. This CDR3 contains 13 residues. Germline CDR1 LNHDA, CDR2 SQIVND (reference sequence). V was pared by 5 bases and J by 8 bases, with 5 bases of the junction left unmatched. Together with reference TRBV19 and TRBJ2-1, the CDR3 gives the full variable domain: DGGITQSPKYLFRKEGQNVTLSCEQNLNHDAMYWYRQDPGQGLRLIYYSQIVNDFQKGDIAEGYSVSREKKESFPLTVTSAQKNPTAFYLCASSAQGAYEQFFGPGTRLTVL.

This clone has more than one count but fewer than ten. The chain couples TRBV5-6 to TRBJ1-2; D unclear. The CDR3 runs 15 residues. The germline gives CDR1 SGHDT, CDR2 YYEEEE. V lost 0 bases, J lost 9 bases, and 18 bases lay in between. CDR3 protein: CASSLAAVAARSYTF. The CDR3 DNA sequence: TGTGCCAGCAGCTTGGCCGCGGTGGCAGCCCGTAGCTACACCTTC. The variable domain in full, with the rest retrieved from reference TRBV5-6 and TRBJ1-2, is DAGVTQSPTHLIKTRGQQVTLRCSPKSGHDTVSWYQQALGQGPQFIFQYYEEEERQRGNFPDRFSGHQFPNYSSELNVNALLLGDSALYLCASSLAAVAARSYTFGSGTRLTVV.

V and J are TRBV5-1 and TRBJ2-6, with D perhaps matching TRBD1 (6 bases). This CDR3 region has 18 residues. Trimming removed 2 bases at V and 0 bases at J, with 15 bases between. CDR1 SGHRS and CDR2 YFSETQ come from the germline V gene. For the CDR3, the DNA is TGCGCCAGCAGCTTTCTGACAGGAGTCGCCTCTGGGGCCAACGTCCTGACTTTC. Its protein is CASSFLTGVASGANVLTF.

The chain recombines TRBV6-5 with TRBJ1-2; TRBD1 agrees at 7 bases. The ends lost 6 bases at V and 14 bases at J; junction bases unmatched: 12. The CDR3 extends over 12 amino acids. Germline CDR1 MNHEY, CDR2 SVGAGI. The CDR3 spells CASRAPGQRLTF. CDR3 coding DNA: TGTGCCAGCAGGGCCCCGGGACAGAGGCTGACCTTC.

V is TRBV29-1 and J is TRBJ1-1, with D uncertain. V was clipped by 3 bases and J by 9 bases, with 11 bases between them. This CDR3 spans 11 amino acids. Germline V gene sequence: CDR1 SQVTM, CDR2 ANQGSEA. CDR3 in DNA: TGCAGCGTTGAGGAGGGTTGGAAAGCTTTCTTT. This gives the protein CSVEEGWKAFF. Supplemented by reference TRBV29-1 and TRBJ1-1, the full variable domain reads SAVISQKPSRDICQRGTSLTIQCQVDSQVTMMFWYRQQPGQSLTLIATANQGSEATYESGFVIDKFPISRPNLTFSTLTVSNMSPEDSSIYLCSVEEGWKAFFGQGTRLTVV.

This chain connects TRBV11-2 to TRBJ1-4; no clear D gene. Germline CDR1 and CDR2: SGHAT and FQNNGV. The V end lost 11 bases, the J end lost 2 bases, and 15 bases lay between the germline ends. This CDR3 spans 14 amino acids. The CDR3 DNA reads TGTGCCCCCGGGCGAGGGCGCACTAATGAAAAACTGTTTTTT. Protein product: CAPGRGRTNEKLFF.

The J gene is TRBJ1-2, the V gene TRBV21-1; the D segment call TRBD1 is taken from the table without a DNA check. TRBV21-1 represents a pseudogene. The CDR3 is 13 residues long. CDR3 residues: CASSDDRSNGYTF. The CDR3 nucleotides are TGTGCCAGCAGCGATGACAGGTCGAATGGCTACACCTTC.

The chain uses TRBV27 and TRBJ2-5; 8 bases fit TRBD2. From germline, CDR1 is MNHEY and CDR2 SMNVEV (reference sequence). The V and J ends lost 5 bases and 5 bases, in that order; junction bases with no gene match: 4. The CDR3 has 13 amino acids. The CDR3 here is CASSPGLAETQYF. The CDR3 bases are TGTGCCAGCAGTCCAGGACTAGCTGAGACCCAGTACTTC.

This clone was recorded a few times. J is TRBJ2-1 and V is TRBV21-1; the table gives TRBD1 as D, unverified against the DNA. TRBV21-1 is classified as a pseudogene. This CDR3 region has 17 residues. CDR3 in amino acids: CASSKGVPQSSYNEQFF. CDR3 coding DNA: TGTGCCAGCAGCAAAGGAGTCCCACAGAGCTCCTACAATGAGCAGTTCTTC.

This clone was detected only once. CDR3 in DNA: TGTGCCAGCAACAGGGACGACCAGCCCCAGCATTTT. It codes for CASNRDDQPQHF. The V and J genes are TRBV2 and TRBJ1-5, with D possibly TRBD1 on 6 matching bases. V was trimmed by 7 bases and J by 7 bases, leaving 11 bases between them. The germline V gene has CDR1 SNHLY and CDR2 FYNNEI. The CDR3 consists of 12 residues.

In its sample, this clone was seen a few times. CDR3 protein: CASSYGGNQPQHF. The CDR3 DNA is TGTGCCAGCAGTTATGGGGGGAATCAGCCCCAGCATTTT. V and J are TRBV6-2 or TRBV6-3 and TRBJ1-5; D might be TRBD1 (5 bases). The germline gives CDR1 MNHEY, CDR2 SVGEGT. The CDR3 is 13 residues long. With 3 bases removed from V and 4 bases from J, the gap between germline ends came to 7 bases.

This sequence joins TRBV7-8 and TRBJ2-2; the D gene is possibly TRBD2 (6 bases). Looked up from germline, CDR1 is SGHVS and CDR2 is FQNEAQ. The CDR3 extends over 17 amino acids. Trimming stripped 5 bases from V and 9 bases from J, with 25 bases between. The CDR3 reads CASSHRTGVDRVRELFF. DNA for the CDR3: TGTGCCAGCAGCCATCGGACGGGGGTGGACCGGGTCAGGGAGCTGTTTTTT.

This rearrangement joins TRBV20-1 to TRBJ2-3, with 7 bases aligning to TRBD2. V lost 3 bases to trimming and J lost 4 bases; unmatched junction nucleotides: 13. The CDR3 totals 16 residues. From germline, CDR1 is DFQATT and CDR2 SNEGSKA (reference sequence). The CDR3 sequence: CSASSGLIFGPDTQYF. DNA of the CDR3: TGCAGTGCTAGTTCGGGACTAATTTTCGGCCCAGATACGCAGTATTTT.

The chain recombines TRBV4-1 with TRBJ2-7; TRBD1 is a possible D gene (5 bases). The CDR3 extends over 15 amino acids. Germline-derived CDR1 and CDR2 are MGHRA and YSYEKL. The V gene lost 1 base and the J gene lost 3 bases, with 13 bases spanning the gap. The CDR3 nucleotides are TGCGCCAGCAGCCAAGTCTTTACGACAGACTACGAGCAGTACTTC. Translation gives CASSQVFTTDYEQYF.

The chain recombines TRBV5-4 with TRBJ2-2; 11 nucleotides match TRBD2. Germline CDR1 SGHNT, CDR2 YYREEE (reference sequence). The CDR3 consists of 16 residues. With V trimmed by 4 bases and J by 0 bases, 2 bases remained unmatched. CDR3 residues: CASSPTSGANTGELFF. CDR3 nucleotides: TGTGCCAGCAGCCCGACTAGCGGGGCGAACACCGGGGAGCTGTTTTTT.

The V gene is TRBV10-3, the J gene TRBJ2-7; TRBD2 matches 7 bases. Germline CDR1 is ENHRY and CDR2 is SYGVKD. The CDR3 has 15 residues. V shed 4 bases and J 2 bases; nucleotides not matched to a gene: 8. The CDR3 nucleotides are TGTGCCATCAGTGGAAAGGGGACTAAGACCTACGAGCAGTACTTC. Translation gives CAISGKGTKTYEQYF.

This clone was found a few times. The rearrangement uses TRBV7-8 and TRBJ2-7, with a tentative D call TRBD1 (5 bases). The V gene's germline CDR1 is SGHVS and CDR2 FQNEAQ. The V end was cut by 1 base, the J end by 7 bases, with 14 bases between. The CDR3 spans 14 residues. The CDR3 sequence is CASSLVDRPWEQYV. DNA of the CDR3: TGTGCCAGCAGCTTAGTTGACAGACCTTGGGAGCAGTACGTC.

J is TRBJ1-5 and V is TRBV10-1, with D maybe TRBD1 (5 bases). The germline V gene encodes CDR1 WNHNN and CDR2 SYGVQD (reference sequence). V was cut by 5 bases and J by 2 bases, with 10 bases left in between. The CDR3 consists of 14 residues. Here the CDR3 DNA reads TGCGCCAGCAGTACAGGCGCCGGCAATCAGCCCCAGCATTTT. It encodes CASSTGAGNQPQHF.

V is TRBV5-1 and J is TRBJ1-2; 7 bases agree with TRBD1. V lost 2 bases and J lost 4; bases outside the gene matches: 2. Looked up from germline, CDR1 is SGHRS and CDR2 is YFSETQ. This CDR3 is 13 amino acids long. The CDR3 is CASSFGQVYGYTF. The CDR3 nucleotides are TGCGCCAGCAGCTTTGGACAGGTCTATGGCTACACCTTC.

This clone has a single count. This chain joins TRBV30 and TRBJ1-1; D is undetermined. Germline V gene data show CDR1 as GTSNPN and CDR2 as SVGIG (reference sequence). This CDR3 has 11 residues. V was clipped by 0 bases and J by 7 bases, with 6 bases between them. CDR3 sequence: CAWSVQSEAFF. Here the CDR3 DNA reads TGTGCCTGGAGTGTACAGAGTGAAGCTTTCTTT.

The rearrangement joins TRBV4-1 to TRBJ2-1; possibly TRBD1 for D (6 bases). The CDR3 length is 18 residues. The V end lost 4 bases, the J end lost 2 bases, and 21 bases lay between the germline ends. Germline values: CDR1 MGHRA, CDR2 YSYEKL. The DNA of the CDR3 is TGCGCCAGCAGCCTCCCCGGGGCTCAGGCAGGGGCCTACAATGAGCAGTTCTTC. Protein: CASSLPGAQAGAYNEQFF.